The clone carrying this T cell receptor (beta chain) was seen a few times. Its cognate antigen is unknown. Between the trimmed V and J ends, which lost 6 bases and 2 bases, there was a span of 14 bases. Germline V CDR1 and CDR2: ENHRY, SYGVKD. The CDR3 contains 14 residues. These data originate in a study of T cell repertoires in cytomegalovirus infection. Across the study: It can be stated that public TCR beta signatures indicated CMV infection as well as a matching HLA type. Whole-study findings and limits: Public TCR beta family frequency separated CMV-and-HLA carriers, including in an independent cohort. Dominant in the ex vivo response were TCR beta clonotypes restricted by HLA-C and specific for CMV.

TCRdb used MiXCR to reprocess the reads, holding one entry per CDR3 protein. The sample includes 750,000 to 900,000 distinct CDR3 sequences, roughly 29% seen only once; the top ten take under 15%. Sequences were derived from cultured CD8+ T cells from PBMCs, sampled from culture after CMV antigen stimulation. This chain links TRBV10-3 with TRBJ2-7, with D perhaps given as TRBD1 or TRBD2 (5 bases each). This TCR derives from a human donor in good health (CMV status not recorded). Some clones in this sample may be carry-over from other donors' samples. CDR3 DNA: TGTGCCATCAGCGGACGGGACGGTGCCTACGAGCAGTACTTC. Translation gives CAISGRDGAYEQYF.